This T cell receptor (beta chain) was sequenced during a study of T cell responses to AZD1222 COVID-19 vaccine. Assay: immunoSEQ multiplex PCR; the TCRdb copy retains only in-frame clones and omits some. The profile covers about 120,000 clones, with over 75% appearing a single time and about 7.8% taken by the ten largest. The TCR sequence derives from an adult in good health. The specimen comprised peripheral blood, sampled on day 0 of AZD1222 vaccination.

The CDR3 is CASRPQGGENSPLHF. The DNA of the CDR3 is TGTGCCAGCAGACCACAGGGAGGGGAGAATTCACCCCTCCACTTT. The chain has TRBV6-4 and TRBJ1-6, with D tentatively TRBD1 (6 bases). Germline CDR1 MRHNA, CDR2 SNTAGT. The ends were cut back, 6 bases at V and 7 bases at J, with 16 bases in the middle. The CDR3 is 15 residues long.